This T cell receptor (beta chain) is drawn from a study of lung T cells in sarcoidosis with Löfgren's syndrome. Regarding the study as a whole: Löfgren's syndrome patients reportedly showed greatest TRAV12-1 and TRBV2 expansion versus controls.

TCRdb re-called the reads through MiXCR, storing one row per CDR3 protein. The sample lists about 63,000 distinct CDR3 sequences, 21% occurring once. Germline V gives CDR1 MNHEY, CDR2 SVGEGT. This CDR3 comprises 16 residues. The V end lost 6 bases, the J end lost 0 bases, and 18 bases lay between the germline ends. About this clonotype itself: The antigen remains undetermined.

The chain carries TRBV6-2 or TRBV6-3 and TRBJ2-7; D is uncertain. The specimen was CD4+ T cells from PBMCs. The origin of this receptor is a human donor with sarcoidosis (Löfgren's syndrome or another form), or a control subject (not recorded which). The DNA for the CDR3 is TGTGCCAGCAGACAATCATTTGACTGGAGCTCCTACGAGCAGTACTTC. Its translation is CASRQSFDWSSYEQYF.